A selection of T cell receptor beta chains follows, all from one sample in a study of cytomegalovirus exposure and HLA in healthy donors. Assay: immunoSEQ multiplex PCR; the TCRdb copy retains only in-frame clones and omits some. Of 150,000 to 200,000 clones detected, 65% to 85% appear once; the ten largest clones hold 1.3% to 1.5%. Sequencing was carried out using PBMCs. These receptor sequences come from a girl under 18 in good health and CMV-seropositive. The CDR3 runs from the conserved cysteine through the conserved F or W. D genes are given only for firm matches. Rows may omit the clone size; those that give it use once, few, many or a size class.

d_gene	len	j_gene	v_gene	abundance	CDR3nt	CDR3aa
TRBD2	15	TRBJ2-5	TRBV7-9	.	TGTGCCAGCAGCTTAGGGCGGGGGGGTCAAGAGACCCAGTACTTC	CASSLGRGGQETQYF
.	15	TRBJ1-2	TRBV6-1	.	TGTGCCAGCAGTGAGGGCGCGGGACTCAGTTATGGCTACACCTTC	CASSEGAGLSYGYTF
TRBD1	13	TRBJ1-2	TRBV7-9	.	TGTGCCAGCAGCTTAGGGACAGGGAACGGCTACACCTTC	CASSLGTGNGYTF
.	13	TRBJ2-1	TRBV7-2	.	TGTGCCAGCACCTCTAGGATAAGGAATGAGCAGTTCTTC	CASTSRIRNEQFF
TRBD1	14	TRBJ1-2	TRBV30	.	TGTGCCTGGAGTGTCGGACAGGGGGCGGATGGCTACACCTTC	CAWSVGQGADGYTF
.	15	TRBJ1-3	TRBV7-2	.	TGTGCCAGCAGCTTGGGGCGTATGATTGGAAACACCATATATTTT	CASSLGRMIGNTIYF
.	14	TRBJ2-5	TRBV10-2	.	TGCGCCACTCTTCCTGACCGCCTAGGAGGGACCCAGTACTTC	CATLPDRLGGTQYF
.	12	TRBJ2-7	TRBV27	few	TGTGCCAGCAGCGGGGTCTCCTACGAGCAGTACTTC	CASSGVSYEQYF
TRBD1	13	TRBJ1-2	TRBV7-2	.	TGTGCCAGCAGCTTCCTAGGGGGCGATGGCTACACCTTC	CASSFLGGDGYTF
TRBD2	17	TRBJ2-3	TRBV7-9	.	TGTGCCAGCAGGGGGGTACTAGCGGGATCCCAGGGGGATACGCAGTATTTT	CASRGVLAGSQGDTQYF
TRBD2	16	TRBJ2-1	TRBV6-5	few	TGTGCCAGCAGTTCAACCGGGACTAGCGGGATACATGAGCAGTTCTTC	CASSSTGTSGIHEQFF
TRBD1	15	TRBJ1-1	TRBV5-6	.	TGTGCCAGCAGCTTACAGGGGTGGTCGAACACTGAAGCTTTCTTT	CASSLQGWSNTEAFF
.	15	TRBJ2-7	TRBV6-5	.	TGTGCCAGCAGCTACTCGGCGGGTAACTCCTACGAGCAGTACTTC	CASSYSAGNSYEQYF
TRBD2	14	TRBJ2-7	TRBV27	.	TGTGCCAGCAGTCAAAGGGAGGGATGGTACGAGCAGTACTTC	CASSQREGWYEQYF
TRBD1	12	TRBJ1-1	TRBV7-9	few	TGTGCCAGCAGCGAGGGGGCGGGGCCCGCTTTCTTT	CASSEGAGPAFF
TRBD2	17	TRBJ2-4	TRBV7-6	.	TGTGCCAGCAGCTTAGGGTTAGCGGGAGAGCCGGGGGACATTCAGTACTTC	CASSLGLAGEPGDIQYF
TRBD2	16	TRBJ2-5	TRBV5-4	.	TGTGCCAGCAGCGAGGAGGGAGGGCCGAGCCAAGAGACCCAGTACTTC	CASSEEGGPSQETQYF
.	12	TRBJ1-1	TRBV7-2	.	TGTGCCAGCAGCTTAGCCAACTTTAAAGCTTTCTTT	CASSLANFKAFF
.	14	TRBJ1-3	TRBV7-8	.	TGTGCCAGCAGCCCCTATCCCTCTGGAAACACCATATATTTT	CASSPYPSGNTIYF
TRBD2	17	TRBJ2-1	TRBV27	.	TGTGCCAGCAGTTTCACCCTAGCGGGAGCGACATACAATGAGCAGTTCTTC	CASSFTLAGATYNEQFF
.	12	TRBJ1-1	TRBV19	.	TGTGCCAGTAGCCGAACAGGGTCTGAAGCTTTCTTT	CASSRTGSEAFF
.	13	TRBJ2-1	TRBV14	.	TGTGCCAGCAGCCAGGGCCAGGGCAATGAGCAGTTCTTC	CASSQGQGNEQFF
.	13	TRBJ1-5	TRBV6-5	.	TGTGCCAGCAGTTCCAGTAGCAATCAGCCCCAGCATTTT	CASSSSSNQPQHF
.	14	TRBJ2-7	TRBV13	.	TGTGCCAGCAGTTATCTGATAGAGGGCTACGAGCAGTACTTC	CASSYLIEGYEQYF
.	15	TRBJ2-5	TRBV6-6	.	TGTGCCAGCAGTTATCTCCACCGGGGAAGAGAGACCCAGTACTTC	CASSYLHRGRETQYF
TRBD1	14	TRBJ2-7	TRBV6-5	once	TGTGCCAGCAGCCCGAGGGACAGGTACTACGAGCAGTACTTC	CASSPRDRYYEQYF
.	13	TRBJ2-7	TRBV10-3	few	TGTGCCATCAGTGACCTTCTAACGGGCGAGCAGTACTTC	CAISDLLTGEQYF
TRBD1	14	TRBJ2-5	TRBV25-1	once	TGTGCCAGCACCCTGGGACAGGGGTGGGAGACCCAGTACTTC	CASTLGQGWETQYF
TRBD1	15	TRBJ2-1	TRBV7-2	.	TGTGCCAGCAGCCCCCGGACAGGGGGGAGGTATGAGCAGTTCTTC	CASSPRTGGRYEQFF
TRBD2	15	TRBJ2-1	TRBV6-4	.	TGTGCCAGCAGTGACGGGACTAGCTCCTACAATGAGCAGTTCTTC	CASSDGTSSYNEQFF
TRBD2	15	TRBJ2-1	TRBV10-3	.	TGTGCCATCAGTGAAAGAGCTAGCGGGAGGAATGAGCAGTTCTTC	CAISERASGRNEQFF
.	16	TRBJ2-2	TRBV4-3	.	TGCGCCAGCAGCGCGGAGAGGCTCGCGAACACCGGGGAGCTGTTTTTT	CASSAERLANTGELFF
TRBD2	17	TRBJ2-3	TRBV7-7	.	TGTGCCAGCAGCCCCGGGACTAGCGGGAGTCTCACAGATACGCAGTATTTT	CASSPGTSGSLTDTQYF
.	13	TRBJ2-5	TRBV2	once	TGTGCCAGCAGTCCAGACTGGCAAGAGACCCAGTACTTC	CASSPDWQETQYF
.	18	TRBJ2-7	TRBV30	.	TGTGCCTGGAGTGTACGAAGGGGGACGGTAAAAGAACCCTACGAGCAGTACTTC	CAWSVRRGTVKEPYEQYF
.	15	TRBJ1-4	TRBV28	.	TGTGCCAGCAGTCCGGCAGGGACACCCAATGAAAAACTGTTTTTT	CASSPAGTPNEKLFF
TRBD1	14	TRBJ2-2	TRBV30	.	TGTGCCTGGGGGACAGGGGTGCACACCGGGGAGCTGTTTTTT	CAWGTGVHTGELFF
.	15	TRBJ2-5	TRBV19	.	TGTGCCAGTAGCCCCAGCTTAGCGGTACAAGAGACCCAGTACTTC	CASSPSLAVQETQYF
TRBD1	13	TRBJ2-5	TRBV11-3	.	TGTGCCAGCAGCTGGGACAGGGGAGAGACCCAGTACTTC	CASSWDRGETQYF
TRBD2	14	TRBJ2-7	TRBV18	.	TGTGCCAGCTCACCACGGGGGGAGGGCTACGAGCAGTACTTC	CASSPRGEGYEQYF
TRBD1	17	TRBJ1-1	TRBV7-8	.	TGTGCCAGCAGCTCGACCCTTCCGGGACAGATGAACACTGAAGCTTTCTTT	CASSSTLPGQMNTEAFF
TRBD2	14	TRBJ2-7	TRBV30	.	TGTGCCTGGGGCCGGGAGGGACTCGCCTACGAGCAGTACTTC	CAWGREGLAYEQYF